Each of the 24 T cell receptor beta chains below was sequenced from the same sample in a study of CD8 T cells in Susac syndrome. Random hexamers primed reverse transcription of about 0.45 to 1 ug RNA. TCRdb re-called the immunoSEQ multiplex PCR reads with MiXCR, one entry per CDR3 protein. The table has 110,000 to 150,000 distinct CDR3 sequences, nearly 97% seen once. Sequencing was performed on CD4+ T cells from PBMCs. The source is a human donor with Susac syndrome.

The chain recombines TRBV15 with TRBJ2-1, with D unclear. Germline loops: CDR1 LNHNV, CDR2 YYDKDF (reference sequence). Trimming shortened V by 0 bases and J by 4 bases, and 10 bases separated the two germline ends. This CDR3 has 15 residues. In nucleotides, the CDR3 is TGTGCCACCAGCAGAGATCAGAACAGATACAATGAGCAGTTCTTC. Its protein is CATSRDQNRYNEQFF.

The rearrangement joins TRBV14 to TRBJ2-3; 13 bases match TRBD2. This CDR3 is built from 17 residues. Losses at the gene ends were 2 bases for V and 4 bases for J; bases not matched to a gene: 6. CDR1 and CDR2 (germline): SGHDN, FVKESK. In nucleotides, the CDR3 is TGTGCCAGCAGCCAACTTCCGGGACTAGCGGGGCCAGATACGCAGTATTTT. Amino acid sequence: CASSQLPGLAGPDTQYF.

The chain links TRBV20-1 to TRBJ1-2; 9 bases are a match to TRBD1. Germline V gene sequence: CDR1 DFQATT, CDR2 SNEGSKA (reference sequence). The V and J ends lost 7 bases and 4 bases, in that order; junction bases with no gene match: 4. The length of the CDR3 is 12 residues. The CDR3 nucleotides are TGCAGTGACAGACAGGGGGGCTATGGCTACACCTTC. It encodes CSDRQGGYGYTF.

The CDR3 DNA sequence: TGTGCTAGTGGTTATACTAGCGGGGGTTACAATGAGCAGTTCTTC. Translating it yields CASGYTSGGYNEQFF. The chain links TRBV12-5 to TRBJ2-1; the match to TRBD2 covers 11 bases. CDR1 is LGHNT and CDR2 is FRNRAP in the germline V gene. The V gene end was trimmed by 4 bases and the J gene end by 4 bases; junction bases not matched to a gene: 3. The CDR3 is made up of 15 amino acids.

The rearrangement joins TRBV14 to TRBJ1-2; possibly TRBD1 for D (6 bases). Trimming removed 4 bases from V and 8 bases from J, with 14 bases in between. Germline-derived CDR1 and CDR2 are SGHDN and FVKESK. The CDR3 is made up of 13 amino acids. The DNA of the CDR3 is TGTGCCAGCAGCCCTTACGGGACACCAGGCTACACCTTC. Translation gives CASSPYGTPGYTF.

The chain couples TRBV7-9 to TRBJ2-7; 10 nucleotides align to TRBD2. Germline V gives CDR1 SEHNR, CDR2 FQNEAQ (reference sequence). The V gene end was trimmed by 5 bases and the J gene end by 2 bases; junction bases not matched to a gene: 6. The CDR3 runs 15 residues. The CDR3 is CASSHPSGRAYEQYF. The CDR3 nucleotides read TGTGCCAGCAGCCACCCCAGCGGGAGGGCCTACGAGCAGTACTTC.

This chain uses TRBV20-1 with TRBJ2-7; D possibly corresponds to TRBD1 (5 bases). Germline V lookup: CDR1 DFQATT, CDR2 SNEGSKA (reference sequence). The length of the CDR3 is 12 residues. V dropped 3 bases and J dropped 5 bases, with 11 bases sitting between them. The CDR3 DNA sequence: TGCAGTGCTAGTAGGGGCAAGGACGAGCAGTACTTC. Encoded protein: CSASRGKDEQYF.

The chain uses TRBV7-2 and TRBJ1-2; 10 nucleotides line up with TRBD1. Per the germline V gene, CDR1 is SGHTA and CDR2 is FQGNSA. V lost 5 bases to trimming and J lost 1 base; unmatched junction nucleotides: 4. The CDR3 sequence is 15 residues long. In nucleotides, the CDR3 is TGTGCCAGCAGCGCCCGGGACAGGGGTAACTATGGCTACACCTTC. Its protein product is CASSARDRGNYGYTF.

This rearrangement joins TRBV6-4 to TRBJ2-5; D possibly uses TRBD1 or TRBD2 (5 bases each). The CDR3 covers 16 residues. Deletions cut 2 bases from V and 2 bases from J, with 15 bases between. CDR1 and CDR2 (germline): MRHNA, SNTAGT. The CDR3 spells CASSDRDEILQETQYF. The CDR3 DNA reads TGTGCCAGCAGTGACCGGGACGAGATCTTACAAGAGACCCAGTACTTC.

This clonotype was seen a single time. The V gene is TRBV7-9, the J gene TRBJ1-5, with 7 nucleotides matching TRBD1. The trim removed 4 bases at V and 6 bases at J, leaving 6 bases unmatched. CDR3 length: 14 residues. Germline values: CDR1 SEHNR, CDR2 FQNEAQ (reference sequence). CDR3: CASSSTGRTQPQHF. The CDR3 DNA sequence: TGTGCCAGCAGCTCGACAGGGCGGACTCAGCCCCAGCATTTT.

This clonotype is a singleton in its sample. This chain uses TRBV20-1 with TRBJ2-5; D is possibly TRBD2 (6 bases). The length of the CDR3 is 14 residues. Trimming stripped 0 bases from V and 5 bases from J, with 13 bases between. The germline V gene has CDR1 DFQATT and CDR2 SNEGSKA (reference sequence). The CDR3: CSARDGAGSETQYF. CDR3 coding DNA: TGCAGTGCTAGAGATGGGGCGGGGTCGGAGACCCAGTACTTC.

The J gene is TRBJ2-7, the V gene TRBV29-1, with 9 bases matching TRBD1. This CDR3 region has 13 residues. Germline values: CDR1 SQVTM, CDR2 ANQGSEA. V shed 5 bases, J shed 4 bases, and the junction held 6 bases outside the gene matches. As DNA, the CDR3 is TGCAGCGTTATAAGGACAGGGGTATACGAGCAGTACTTC. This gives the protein CSVIRTGVYEQYF.

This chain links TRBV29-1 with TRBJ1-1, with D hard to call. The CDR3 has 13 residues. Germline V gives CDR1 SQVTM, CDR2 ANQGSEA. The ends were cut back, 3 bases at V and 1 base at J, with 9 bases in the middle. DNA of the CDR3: TGCAGCGTTGATCAGACGGCGAACACTGAAGCTTTCTTT. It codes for CSVDQTANTEAFF. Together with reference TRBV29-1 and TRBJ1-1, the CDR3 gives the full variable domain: SAVISQKPSRDICQRGTSLTIQCQVDSQVTMMFWYRQQPGQSLTLIATANQGSEATYESGFVIDKFPISRPNLTFSTLTVSNMSPEDSSIYLCSVDQTANTEAFFGQGTRLTVV.

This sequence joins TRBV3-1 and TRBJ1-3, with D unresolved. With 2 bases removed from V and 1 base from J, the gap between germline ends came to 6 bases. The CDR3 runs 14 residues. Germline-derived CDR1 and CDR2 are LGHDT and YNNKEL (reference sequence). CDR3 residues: CASSQLRSGNTIYF. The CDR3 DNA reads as TGTGCCAGCAGCCAACTCAGGTCTGGAAACACCATATATTTT. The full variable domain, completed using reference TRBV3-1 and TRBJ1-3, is DTAVSQTPKYLVTQMGNDKSIKCEQNLGHDTMYWYKQDSKKFLKIMFSYNNKELIINETVPNRFSPKSPDKAHLNLHINSLELGDSAVYFCASSQLRSGNTIYFGEGSWLTVV.

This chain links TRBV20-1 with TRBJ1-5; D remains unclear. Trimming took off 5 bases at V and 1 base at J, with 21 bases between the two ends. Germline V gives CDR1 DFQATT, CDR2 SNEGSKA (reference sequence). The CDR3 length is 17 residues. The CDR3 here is CSAENSLEPRSNQPQHF. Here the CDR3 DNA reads TGCAGTGCTGAGAACAGCCTCGAGCCCCGCAGCAATCAGCCCCAGCATTTT.

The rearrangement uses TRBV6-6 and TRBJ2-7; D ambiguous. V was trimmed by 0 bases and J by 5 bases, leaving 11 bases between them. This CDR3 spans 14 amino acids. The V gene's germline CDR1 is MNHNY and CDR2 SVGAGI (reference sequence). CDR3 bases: TGTGCCAGCAGTTACTCGCCGAAAATGAACGAGCAGTACTTC. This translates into CASSYSPKMNEQYF.

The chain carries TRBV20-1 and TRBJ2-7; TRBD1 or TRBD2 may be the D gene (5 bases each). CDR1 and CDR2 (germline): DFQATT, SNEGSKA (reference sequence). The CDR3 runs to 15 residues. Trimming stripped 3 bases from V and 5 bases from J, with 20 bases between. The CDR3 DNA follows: TGCAGTGCTAGGTGGGCTTGGGGACCAGAGGACGAGCAGTACTTC. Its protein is CSARWAWGPEDEQYF.

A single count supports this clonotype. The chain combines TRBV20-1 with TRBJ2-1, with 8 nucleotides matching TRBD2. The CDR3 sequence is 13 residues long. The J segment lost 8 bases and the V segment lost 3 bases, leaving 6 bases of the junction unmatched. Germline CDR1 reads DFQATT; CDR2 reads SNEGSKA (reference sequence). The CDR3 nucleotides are TGCAGTGCTAGTGGCGGGGGGAAGGATGAGCAGTTCTTC. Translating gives CSASGGGKDEQFF.

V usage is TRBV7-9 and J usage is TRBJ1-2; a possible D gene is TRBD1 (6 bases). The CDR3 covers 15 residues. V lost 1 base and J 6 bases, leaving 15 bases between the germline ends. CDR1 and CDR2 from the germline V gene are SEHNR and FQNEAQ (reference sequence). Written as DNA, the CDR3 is TGTGCCAGCAGCTTAGAGGTGACAGGAGAGCATGGCTACACCTTC. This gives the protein CASSLEVTGEHGYTF.

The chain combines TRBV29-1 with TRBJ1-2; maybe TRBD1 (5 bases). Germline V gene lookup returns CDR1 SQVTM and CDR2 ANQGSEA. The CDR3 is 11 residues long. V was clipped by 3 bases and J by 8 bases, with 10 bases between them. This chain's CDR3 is CSVDGAGGYTF. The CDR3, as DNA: TGCAGCGTTGATGGGGCTGGGGGCTACACCTTC. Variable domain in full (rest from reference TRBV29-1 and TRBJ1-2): SAVISQKPSRDICQRGTSLTIQCQVDSQVTMMFWYRQQPGQSLTLIATANQGSEATYESGFVIDKFPISRPNLTFSTLTVSNMSPEDSSIYLCSVDGAGGYTFGSGTRLTVV.

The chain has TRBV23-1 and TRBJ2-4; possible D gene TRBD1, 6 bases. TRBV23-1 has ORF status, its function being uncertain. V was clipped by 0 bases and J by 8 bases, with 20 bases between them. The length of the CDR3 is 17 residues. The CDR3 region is CASSQSTTQGTKDIQYF. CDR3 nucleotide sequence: TGCGCCAGCAGTCAATCGACAACGCAGGGGACAAAGGACATTCAGTACTTC.

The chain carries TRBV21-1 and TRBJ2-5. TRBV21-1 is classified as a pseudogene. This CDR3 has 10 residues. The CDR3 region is CASKGETQYF. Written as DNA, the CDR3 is TGTGCCAGCAAAGGAGAGACCCAGTACTTC.

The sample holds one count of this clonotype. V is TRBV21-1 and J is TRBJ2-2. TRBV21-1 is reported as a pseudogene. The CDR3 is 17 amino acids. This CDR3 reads CASSKESSQGFTGELFF. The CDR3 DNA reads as TGTGCCAGCAGCAAAGAGAGCAGCCAAGGATTCACCGGGGAGCTGTTTTTT.

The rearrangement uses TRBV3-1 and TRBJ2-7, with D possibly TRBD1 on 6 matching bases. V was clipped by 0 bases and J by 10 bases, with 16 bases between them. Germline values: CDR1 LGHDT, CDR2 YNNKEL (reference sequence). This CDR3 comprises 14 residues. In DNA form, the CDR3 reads TGTGCCAGCAGCCAAGACCACAGGGACGCCATCCAGTACTTC. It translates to CASSQDHRDAIQYF.